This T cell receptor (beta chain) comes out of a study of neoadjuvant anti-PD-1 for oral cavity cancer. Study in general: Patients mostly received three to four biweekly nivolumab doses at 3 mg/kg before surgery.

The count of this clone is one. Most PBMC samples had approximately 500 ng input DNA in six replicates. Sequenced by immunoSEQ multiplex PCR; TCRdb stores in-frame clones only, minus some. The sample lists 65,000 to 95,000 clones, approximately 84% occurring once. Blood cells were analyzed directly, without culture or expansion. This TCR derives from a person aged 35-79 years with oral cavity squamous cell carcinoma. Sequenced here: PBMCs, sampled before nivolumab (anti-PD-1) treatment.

DNA of the CDR3: TGTGCCAGCAGCTTACAGGCAGGGCGGTACGAGCAGTACTTC. The encoded protein is CASSLQAGRYEQYF. The chain employs TRBV7-3 and TRBJ2-7, with D possibly being TRBD1 (5 bases). Per germline, CDR1 SGHTA and CDR2 FQGTGA. V was cut by 2 bases and J by 4 bases, with 12 bases left in between. CDR3 length: 14 residues.